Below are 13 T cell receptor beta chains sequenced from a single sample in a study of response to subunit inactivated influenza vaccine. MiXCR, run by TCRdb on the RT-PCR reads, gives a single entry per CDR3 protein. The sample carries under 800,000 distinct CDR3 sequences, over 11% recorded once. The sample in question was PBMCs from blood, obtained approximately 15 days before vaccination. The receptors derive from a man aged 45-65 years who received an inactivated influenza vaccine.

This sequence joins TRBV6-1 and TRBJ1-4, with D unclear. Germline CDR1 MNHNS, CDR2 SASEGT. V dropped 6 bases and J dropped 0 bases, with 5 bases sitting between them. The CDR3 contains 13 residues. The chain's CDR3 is CASRSATNEKLFF. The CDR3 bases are TGTGCCAGCAGATCAGCAACTAATGAAAAACTGTTTTTT.

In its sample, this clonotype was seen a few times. The CDR3 loop is CATSTGRASTDTQYF. The CDR3 nucleotides are TGTGCCACCAGCACGGGCAGGGCTAGCACAGATACGCAGTATTTT. The V gene is TRBV15, the J gene TRBJ2-3, with D maybe TRBD1 (5 bases). The CDR3 has 15 amino acids. Germline CDR1 reads LNHNV; CDR2 reads YYDKDF (reference sequence). Trimming took 4 bases from V and 0 from J, leaving 11 bases between them.

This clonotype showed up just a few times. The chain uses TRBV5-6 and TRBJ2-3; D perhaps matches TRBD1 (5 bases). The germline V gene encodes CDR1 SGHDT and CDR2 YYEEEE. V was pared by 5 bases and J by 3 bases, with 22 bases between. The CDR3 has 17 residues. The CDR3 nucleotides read TGTGCCAGCAGGAGACAGAGTAGGGTTGGGGTGACAGATACGCAGTATTTT. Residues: CASRRQSRVGVTDTQYF.

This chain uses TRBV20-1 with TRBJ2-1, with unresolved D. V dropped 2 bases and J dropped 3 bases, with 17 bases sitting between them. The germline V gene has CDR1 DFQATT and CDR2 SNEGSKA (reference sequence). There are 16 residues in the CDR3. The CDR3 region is CSARPLLAEVYNEQFF. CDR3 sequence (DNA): TGCAGTGCTAGACCCCTACTCGCGGAAGTCTACAATGAGCAGTTCTTC.

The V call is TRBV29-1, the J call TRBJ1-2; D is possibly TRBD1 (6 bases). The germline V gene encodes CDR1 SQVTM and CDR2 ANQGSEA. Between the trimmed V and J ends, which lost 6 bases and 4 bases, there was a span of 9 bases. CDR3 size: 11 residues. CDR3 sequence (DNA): TGCAGCGTCAAGGACAGCTATGGCTACACCTTC. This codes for CSVKDSYGYTF.

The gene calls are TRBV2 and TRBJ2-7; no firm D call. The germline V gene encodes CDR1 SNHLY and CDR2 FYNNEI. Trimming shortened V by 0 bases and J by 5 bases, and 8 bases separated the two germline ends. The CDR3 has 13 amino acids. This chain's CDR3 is CASSEALGDEQYF. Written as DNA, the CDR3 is TGTGCCAGCAGTGAAGCCCTCGGCGACGAGCAGTACTTC.

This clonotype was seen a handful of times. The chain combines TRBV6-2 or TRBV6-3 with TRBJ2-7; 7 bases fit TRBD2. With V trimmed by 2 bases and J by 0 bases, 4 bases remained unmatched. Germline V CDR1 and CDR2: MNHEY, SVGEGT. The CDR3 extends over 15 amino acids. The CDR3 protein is CASSYVSGLSYEQYF. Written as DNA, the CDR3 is TGTGCCAGCAGTTACGTTAGCGGGCTCTCCTACGAGCAGTACTTC.

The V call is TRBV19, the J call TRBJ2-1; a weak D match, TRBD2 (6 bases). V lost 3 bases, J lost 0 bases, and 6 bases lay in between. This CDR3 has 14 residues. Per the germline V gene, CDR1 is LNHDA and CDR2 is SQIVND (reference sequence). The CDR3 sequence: CASSMDYSYNEQFF. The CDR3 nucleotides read TGTGCCAGTAGTATGGACTACTCCTACAATGAGCAGTTCTTC.

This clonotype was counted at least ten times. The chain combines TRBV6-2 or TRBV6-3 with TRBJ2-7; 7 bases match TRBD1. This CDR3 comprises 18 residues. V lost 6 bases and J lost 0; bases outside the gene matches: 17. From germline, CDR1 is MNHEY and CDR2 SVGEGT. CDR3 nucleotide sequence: TGTGCCAGCAGGCATAAGACTCGGACAGGTCTTAGCTCCTACGAGCAGTACTTC. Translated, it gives CASRHKTRTGLSSYEQYF.

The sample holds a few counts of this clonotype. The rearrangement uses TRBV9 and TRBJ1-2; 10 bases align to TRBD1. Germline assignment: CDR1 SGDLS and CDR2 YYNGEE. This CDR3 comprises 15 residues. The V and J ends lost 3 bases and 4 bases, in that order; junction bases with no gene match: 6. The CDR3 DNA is TGTGCCAGCAGCGGACGGGACAGGGGTTCCTATGGCTACACCTTC. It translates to CASSGRDRGSYGYTF.

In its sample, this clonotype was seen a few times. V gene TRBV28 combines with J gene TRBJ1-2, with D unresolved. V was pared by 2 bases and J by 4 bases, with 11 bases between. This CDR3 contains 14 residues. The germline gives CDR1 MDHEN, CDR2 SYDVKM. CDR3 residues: CASSLHGRGYGYTF. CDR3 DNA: TGTGCCAGCAGTTTACACGGACGTGGCTATGGCTACACCTTC.

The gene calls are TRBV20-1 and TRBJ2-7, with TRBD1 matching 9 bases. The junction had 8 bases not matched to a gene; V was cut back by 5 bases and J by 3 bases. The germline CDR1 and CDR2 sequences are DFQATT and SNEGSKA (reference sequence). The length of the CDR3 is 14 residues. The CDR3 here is CSAYRGQGVYEQYF. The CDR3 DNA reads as TGCAGTGCTTACCGGGGACAGGGAGTCTACGAGCAGTACTTC.

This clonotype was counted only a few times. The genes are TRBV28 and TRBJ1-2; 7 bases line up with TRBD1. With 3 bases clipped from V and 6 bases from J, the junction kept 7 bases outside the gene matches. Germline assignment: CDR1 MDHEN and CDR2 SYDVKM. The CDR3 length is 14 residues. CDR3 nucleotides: TGTGCCAGCAGTTTCGGAGGACAGGCACATGGCTACACCTTC. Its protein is CASSFGGQAHGYTF.